The T cell receptor beta chain described here comes from a study of T cell changes during pregnancy in multiple sclerosis. CDR3 length: 15 residues. CDR1 is SGDLS and CDR2 is YYNGEE in the germline V gene. The V gene lost 0 bases and the J gene lost 0 bases, with 7 bases spanning the gap. Sequencing was performed with immunoSEQ multiplex PCR; in TCRdb, only in-frame clones are kept and a portion is missing. The profile shows about 44,000 clones, over 85% of them singletons. The chain recombines TRBV9 with TRBJ2-1; D is unresolved. The source material was CD4+ T cells from peripheral blood mononuclear cells, sampled in the first trimester of pregnancy. This receptor was taken from a female donor with multiple sclerosis, enrolled in a pregnancy study. The CDR3 here is CASSVGGNSYNEQFF. The CDR3 nucleotides are TGTGCCAGCAGCGTAGGAGGAAACTCCTACAATGAGCAGTTCTTC.